A single sample gave rise to the 10 T cell receptor beta chains below, sequenced in a study of blood T cells in healthy people across ages. Then a second PCR, running about 6 to 12 cycles, was carried out with a sample-barcoded 5' primer and a J-beta primer mix. TCRdb called the 5' RACE reads again in MiXCR, with one record for every CDR3 protein. The sample has 550,000 to 700,000 distinct CDR3 sequences; 25% to 30% are singletons. Specimen: blood. These receptors came from a woman between 65 and 79 years old in good health.

The V call is TRBV20-1, the J call TRBJ2-5, with D unresolved. The V end lost 1 base, the J end lost 1 base, and 10 bases lay between the germline ends. The CDR3 consists of 14 residues. Germline V gene lookup returns CDR1 DFQATT and CDR2 SNEGSKA (reference sequence). The CDR3 region has the DNA TGCAGTGCTAGAGGGCTAGGTACCCAAGAGACCCAGTACTTC. Its translation: CSARGLGTQETQYF.

V usage is TRBV5-1 and J usage is TRBJ2-5; 8 bases are a match to TRBD1. The J call is uncertain, as TRBJ2-7 better fits the DNA end. This CDR3 is built from 15 residues. Germline CDR1 reads SGHRS; CDR2 reads YFSETQ. The CDR3 DNA is TGCGCCAGCAGCTTACTAGGACAGGGTCTTTACGAGCAGTACTTC. This translates into CASSLLGQGLYEQYF.

The V call is TRBV12-3 or TRBV12-4, the J call TRBJ1-1; D unresolved. The CDR3 runs to 14 residues. V was cut by 8 bases and J by 1 base, with 14 bases left in between. CDR3 loop: CASRGRAGNTEAFF. In nucleotides, the CDR3 is TGTGCCAGCCGAGGGAGGGCGGGGAACACTGAAGCTTTCTTT.

This clonotype turned up a few times. The chain is built from TRBV20-1 and TRBJ1-4, with D maybe TRBD1 (6 bases). Germline V CDR1 and CDR2: DFQATT, SNEGSKA (reference sequence). V lost 6 bases, J lost 5 bases, and 13 bases lay in between. The CDR3 has 13 amino acids. CDR3 region: CSAEDRANEKLFF. The CDR3 DNA follows: TGCAGTGCAGAGGACAGAGCGAATGAAAAACTGTTTTTT.

This sequence joins TRBV9 and TRBJ2-6; D is undetermined. In germline, CDR1 is SGDLS, CDR2 YYNGEE. V was trimmed by 3 bases and J by 0 bases, leaving 4 bases between them. The CDR3 extends over 14 amino acids. The CDR3 protein is CASSAHSGANVLTF. In DNA form, the CDR3 reads TGTGCCAGCAGCGCCCACTCTGGGGCCAACGTCCTGACTTTC. The variable domain in full, completed from reference TRBV9 and TRBJ2-6, reads DSGVTQTPKHLITATGQRVTLRCSPRSGDLSVYWYQQSLDQGLQFLIQYYNGEERAKGNILERFSAQQFPDLHSELNLSSLELGDSALYFCASSAHSGANVLTFGAGSRLTVL.

This sequence joins TRBV14 and TRBJ1-2; perhaps TRBD1 as D (5 bases). CDR3 length: 13 residues. V was clipped by 2 bases and J by 7 bases, with 11 bases between them. Germline CDR1 is SGHDN and CDR2 is FVKESK. For the CDR3, the DNA is TGTGCCAGCAGCCAATCGTCAGGGCTTGGCTACACCTTC. Translated, it gives CASSQSSGLGYTF.

The chain carries TRBV7-9 and TRBJ1-3; D uncertain. Between the trimmed V and J ends, which lost 7 bases and 4 bases, there was a span of 11 bases. This CDR3 comprises 13 residues. Per the germline V gene, CDR1 is SEHNR and CDR2 is FQNEAQ (reference sequence). The chain's CDR3 is CASTPPLGNTIYF. The DNA for the CDR3 is TGTGCCAGCACCCCGCCATTGGGAAACACCATATATTTT.

The chain couples TRBV12-5 to TRBJ1-2; 9 nucleotides agree with TRBD1. This CDR3 region has 15 residues. The V segment lost 9 bases and the J segment 4 bases; nucleotides outside the gene matches: 12. Germline lookup yields CDR1 LGHNT and CDR2 FRNRAP. CDR3 nucleotide sequence: TGTGCTAGCGGAGTTAAGGACAGGGGTCTCTATGGCTACACCTTC. It codes for CASGVKDRGLYGYTF.

The chain links TRBV19 to TRBJ1-2; D is unclear. V dropped 6 bases and J dropped 10 bases, with 21 bases sitting between them. CDR1 and CDR2 from the germline V gene are LNHDA and SQIVND (reference sequence). This CDR3 is built from 14 residues. CDR3: CASSPAVQSNDYTF. CDR3 DNA: TGTGCCAGTAGCCCTGCGGTACAGTCTAACGACTACACCTTC.

This clonotype was observed a few times. The rearrangement joins TRBV7-9 to TRBJ2-2; D may be TRBD2 (6 bases). In germline, CDR1 is SEHNR, CDR2 FQNEAQ (reference sequence). Trimming pared 3 bases from V and 4 bases from J, leaving 12 bases between. CDR3 length equals 15 residues. The CDR3, as DNA: TGTGCCAGCAGCTTTGGAGGGGCGGTCACCGGGGAGCTGTTTTTT. It encodes CASSFGGAVTGELFF. The variable domain in full, with the rest retrieved from reference TRBV7-9 and TRBJ2-2, is DTGVSQNPRHKITKRGQNVTFRCDPISEHNRLYWYRQTLGQGPEFLTYFQNEAQLEKSRLLSDRFSAERPKGSFSTLEIQRTEQGDSAMYLCASSFGGAVTGELFFGEGSRLTVL.